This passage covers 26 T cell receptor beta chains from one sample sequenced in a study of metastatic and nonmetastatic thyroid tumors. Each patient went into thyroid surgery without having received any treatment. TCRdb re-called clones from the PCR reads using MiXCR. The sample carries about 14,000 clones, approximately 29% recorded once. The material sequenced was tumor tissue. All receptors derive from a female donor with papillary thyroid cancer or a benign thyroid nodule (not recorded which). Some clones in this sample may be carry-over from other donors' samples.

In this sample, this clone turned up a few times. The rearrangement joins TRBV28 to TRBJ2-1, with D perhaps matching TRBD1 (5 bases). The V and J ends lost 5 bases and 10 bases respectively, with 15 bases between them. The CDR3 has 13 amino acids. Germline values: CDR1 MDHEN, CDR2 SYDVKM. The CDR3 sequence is CASSHPDSFEQFF. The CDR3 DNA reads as TGTGCCAGCAGTCACCCCGACAGTTTCGAGCAGTTCTTC.

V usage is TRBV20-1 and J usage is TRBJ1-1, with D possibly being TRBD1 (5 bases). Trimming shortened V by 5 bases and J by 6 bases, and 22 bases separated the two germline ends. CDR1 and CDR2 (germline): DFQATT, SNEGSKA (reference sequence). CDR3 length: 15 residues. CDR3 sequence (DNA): TGCAGTGCTCCATCTAGCGGGGGAGCGGGTGCTGAAGCTTTCTTT. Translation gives CSAPSSGGAGAEAFF.

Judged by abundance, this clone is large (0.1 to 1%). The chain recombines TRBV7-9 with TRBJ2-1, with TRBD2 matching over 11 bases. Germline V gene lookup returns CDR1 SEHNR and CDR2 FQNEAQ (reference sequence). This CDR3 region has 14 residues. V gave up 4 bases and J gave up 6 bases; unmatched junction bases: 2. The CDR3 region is CASSSGTSGNEQFF. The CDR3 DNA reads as TGTGCCAGCAGCTCCGGGACTAGCGGCAATGAGCAGTTCTTC.

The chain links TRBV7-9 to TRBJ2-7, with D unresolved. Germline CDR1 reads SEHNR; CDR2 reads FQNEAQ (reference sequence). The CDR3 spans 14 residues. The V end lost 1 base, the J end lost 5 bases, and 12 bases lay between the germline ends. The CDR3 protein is CASSLGLGIDEQYF. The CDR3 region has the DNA TGTGCCAGCAGCTTAGGTTTGGGAATCGACGAGCAGTACTTC.

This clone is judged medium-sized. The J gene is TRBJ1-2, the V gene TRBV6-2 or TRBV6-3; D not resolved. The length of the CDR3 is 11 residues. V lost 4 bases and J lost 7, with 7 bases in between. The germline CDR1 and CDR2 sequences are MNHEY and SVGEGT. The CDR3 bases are TGTGCCAGCAGTTCATTCAGTGGCTACACCTTC. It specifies CASSSFSGYTF.

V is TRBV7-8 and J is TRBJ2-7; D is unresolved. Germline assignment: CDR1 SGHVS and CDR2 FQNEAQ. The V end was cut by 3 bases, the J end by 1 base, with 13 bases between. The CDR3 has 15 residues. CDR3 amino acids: CASSFHPLGSYEQYF. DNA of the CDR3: TGTGCCAGCAGCTTCCACCCGTTGGGGTCCTACGAGCAGTACTTC.

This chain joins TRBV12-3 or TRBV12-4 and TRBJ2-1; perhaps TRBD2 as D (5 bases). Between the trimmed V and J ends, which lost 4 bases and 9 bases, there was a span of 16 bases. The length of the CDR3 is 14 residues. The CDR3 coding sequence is TGTGCCAGCAGTTCCTCAGGACTGCAAGTTGAGCAGTTCTTC. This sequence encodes CASSSSGLQVEQFF.

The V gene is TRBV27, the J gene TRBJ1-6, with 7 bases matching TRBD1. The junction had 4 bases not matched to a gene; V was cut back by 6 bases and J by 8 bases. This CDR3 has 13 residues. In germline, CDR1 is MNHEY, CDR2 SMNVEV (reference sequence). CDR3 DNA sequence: TGTGCCAGCAGCCCAACAGGGGATTCACCCCTCCACTTT. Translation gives CASSPTGDSPLHF.

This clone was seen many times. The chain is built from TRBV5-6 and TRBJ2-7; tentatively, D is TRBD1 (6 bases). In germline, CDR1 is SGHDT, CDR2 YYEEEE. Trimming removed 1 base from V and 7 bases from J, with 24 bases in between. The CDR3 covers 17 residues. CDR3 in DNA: TGTGCCAGCAGCTTGAACAGGGTCTCCACTAAACTTGGTGAGCAGTACTTC. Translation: CASSLNRVSTKLGEQYF. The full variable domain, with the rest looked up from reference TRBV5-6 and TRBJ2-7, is DAGVTQSPTHLIKTRGQQVTLRCSPKSGHDTVSWYQQALGQGPQFIFQYYEEEERQRGNFPDRFSGHQFPNYSSELNVNALLLGDSALYLCASSLNRVSTKLGEQYFGPGTRLTVT.

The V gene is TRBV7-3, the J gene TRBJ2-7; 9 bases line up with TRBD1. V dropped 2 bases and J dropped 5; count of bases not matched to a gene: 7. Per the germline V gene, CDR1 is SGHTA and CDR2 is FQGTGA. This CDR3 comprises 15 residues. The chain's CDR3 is CASSLVQGAGDEQYF. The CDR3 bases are TGTGCCAGCAGCTTAGTACAGGGGGCAGGAGACGAGCAGTACTTC. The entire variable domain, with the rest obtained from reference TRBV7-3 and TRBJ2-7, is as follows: GAGVSQTPSNKVTEKGKYVELRCDPISGHTALYWYRQSLGQGPEFLIYFQGTGAADDSGLPNDRFFAVRPEGSVSTLKIQRTERGDSAVYLCASSLVQGAGDEQYFGPGTRLTVT.

This chain's CDR3 is CASSLGSRQGDEQFF. The CDR3 DNA sequence: TGTGCCAGCAGCTTGGGGTCGAGGCAGGGCGATGAGCAGTTCTTC. V usage is TRBV5-4 and J usage is TRBJ2-1; weak D call: TRBD1 (5 bases). The CDR3 runs to 15 residues. V was clipped by 0 bases and J by 8 bases, with 15 bases between them. Germline V CDR1 and CDR2: SGHNT, YYREEE (reference sequence).

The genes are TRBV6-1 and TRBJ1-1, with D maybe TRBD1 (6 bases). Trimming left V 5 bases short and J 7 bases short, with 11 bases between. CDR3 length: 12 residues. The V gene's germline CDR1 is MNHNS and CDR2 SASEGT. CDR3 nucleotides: TGTGCCAGCAGTCAGGGGACATATGAAGCTTTCTTT. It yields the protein CASSQGTYEAFF.

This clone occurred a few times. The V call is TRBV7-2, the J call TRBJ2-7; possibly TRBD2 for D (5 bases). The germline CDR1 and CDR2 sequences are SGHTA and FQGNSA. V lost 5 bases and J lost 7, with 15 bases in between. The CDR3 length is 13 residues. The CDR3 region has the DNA TGTGCCAGCAGCGCGGGTCCTACAAGGGAGCAGTACTTC. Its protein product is CASSAGPTREQYF.

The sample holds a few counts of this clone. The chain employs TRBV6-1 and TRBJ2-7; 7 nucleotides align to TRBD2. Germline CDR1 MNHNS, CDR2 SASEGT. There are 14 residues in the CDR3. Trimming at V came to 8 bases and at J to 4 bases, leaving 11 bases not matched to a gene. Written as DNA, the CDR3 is TGTGCCAGCTCCCTGGGGGGGAGAATATACGAGCAGTACTTC. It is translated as CASSLGGRIYEQYF.

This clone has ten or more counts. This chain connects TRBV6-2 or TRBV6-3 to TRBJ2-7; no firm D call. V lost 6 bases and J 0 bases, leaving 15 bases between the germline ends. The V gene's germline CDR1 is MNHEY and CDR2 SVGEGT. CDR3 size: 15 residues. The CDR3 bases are TGTGCCAGCAGATATCAGCCCGCCTCCTCCTACGAGCAGTACTTC. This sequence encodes CASRYQPASSYEQYF.

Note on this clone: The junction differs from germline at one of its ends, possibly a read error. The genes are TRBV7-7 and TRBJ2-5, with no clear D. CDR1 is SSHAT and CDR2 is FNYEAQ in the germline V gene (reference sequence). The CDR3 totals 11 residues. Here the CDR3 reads CASSQGETQYF. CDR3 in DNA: TGTGCTAGCAGTCAAGGGGAGACCCAGTACTTC.

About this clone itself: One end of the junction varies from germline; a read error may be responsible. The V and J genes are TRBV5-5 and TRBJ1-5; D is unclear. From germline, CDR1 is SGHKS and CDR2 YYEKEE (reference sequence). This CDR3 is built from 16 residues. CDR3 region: CASILAAADSNQPQHF. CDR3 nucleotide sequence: TGTGCCAGCATCTTGGCGGCAGCTGATAGCAATCAGCCCCAGCATTTT.

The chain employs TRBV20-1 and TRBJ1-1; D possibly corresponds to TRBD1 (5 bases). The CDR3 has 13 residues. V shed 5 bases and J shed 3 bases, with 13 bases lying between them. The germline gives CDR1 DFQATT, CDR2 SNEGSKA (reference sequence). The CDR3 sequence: CSAGGVRDTEAFF. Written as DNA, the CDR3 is TGCAGTGCTGGAGGGGTGAGGGACACTGAAGCTTTCTTT.

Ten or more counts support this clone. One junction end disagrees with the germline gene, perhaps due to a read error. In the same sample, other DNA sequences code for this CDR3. CDR3 residues: CSAPRTGDYTDTQYF. The CDR3 coding sequence is TGCAGTGCTCCTCGGACAGGGGATTACACAGATACGCAGTACTTT. V is TRBV20-1 and J is TRBJ2-3, with 9 bases fitting TRBD1. This CDR3 is built from 15 residues. Germline CDR1 DFQATT, CDR2 SNEGSKA (reference sequence).

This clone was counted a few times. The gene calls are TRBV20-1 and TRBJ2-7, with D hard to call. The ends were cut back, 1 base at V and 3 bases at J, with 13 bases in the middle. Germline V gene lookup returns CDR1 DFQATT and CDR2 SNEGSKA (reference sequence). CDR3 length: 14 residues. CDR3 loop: CSARVVGLGYEQYF. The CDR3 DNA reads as TGCAGTGCTAGAGTAGTGGGCCTCGGCTACGAGCAGTACTTC.

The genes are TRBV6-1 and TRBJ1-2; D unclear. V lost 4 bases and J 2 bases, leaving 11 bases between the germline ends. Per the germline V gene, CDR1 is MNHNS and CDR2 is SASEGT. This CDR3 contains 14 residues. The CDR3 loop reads CASSVSVWNYGYTF. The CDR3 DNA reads TGTGCCAGCAGTGTTTCCGTGTGGAACTATGGCTACACCTTC.

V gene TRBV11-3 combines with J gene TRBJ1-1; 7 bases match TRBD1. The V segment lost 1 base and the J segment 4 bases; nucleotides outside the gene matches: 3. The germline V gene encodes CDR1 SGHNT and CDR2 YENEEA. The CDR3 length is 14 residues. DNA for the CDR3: TGTGCCAGCAGCTTAGCAGGGGGTCTCACTGAAGCTTTCTTT. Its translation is CASSLAGGLTEAFF. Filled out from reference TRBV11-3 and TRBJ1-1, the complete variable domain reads EAGVVQSPRYKIIEKKQPVAFWCNPISGHNTLYWYLQNLGQGPELLIRYENEEAVDDSQLPKDRFSAERLKGVDSTLKIQPAELGDSAVYLCASSLAGGLTEAFFGQGTRLTVV.

CDR3 in amino acids: CSAREDRAYEQYF. In DNA, the CDR3 is TGCAGTGCTAGAGAAGACAGGGCCTACGAGCAGTACTTC. The V call is TRBV20-1, the J call TRBJ2-7, with TRBD1 matching over 7 bases. The CDR3 contains 13 residues. Germline assignment: CDR1 DFQATT and CDR2 SNEGSKA (reference sequence). V trimming: 0 bases; J trimming: 2 bases; junction bases outside the gene matches: 1.

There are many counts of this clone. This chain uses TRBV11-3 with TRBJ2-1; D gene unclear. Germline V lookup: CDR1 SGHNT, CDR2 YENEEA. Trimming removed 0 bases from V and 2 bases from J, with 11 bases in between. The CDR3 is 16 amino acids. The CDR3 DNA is TGTGCCAGCAGCTTAGATCGTGCGGAAACCTACAATGAGCAGTTCTTC. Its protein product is CASSLDRAETYNEQFF.

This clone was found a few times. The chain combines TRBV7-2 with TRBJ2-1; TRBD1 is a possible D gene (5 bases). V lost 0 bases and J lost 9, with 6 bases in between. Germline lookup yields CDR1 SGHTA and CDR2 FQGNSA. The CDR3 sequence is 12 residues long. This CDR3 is CASSLAQGEQFF. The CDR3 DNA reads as TGTGCCAGCAGCTTAGCGCAGGGTGAGCAGTTCTTC.

The CDR3 spells CASSPALHRNNEQFF. CDR3 DNA: TGTGCCAGCAGCCCCGCCCTCCACCGAAACAATGAGCAGTTCTTC. The chain is built from TRBV11-1 and TRBJ2-1; D ambiguous. Trimming removed 5 bases at V and 5 bases at J, with 16 bases between. CDR3 length equals 15 residues. Germline V gives CDR1 SGHAT, CDR2 FQDESV (reference sequence).